The subject of this entry is one T cell receptor beta chain. Antigen unknown. The stimulus was lysate of CMV-infected fibroblasts, 8.5 to 10 ug/mL. Sorting selected CD4+ T cells upregulating both CD40 ligand and CD69. The immunoSEQ assay was version 4, run in survey mode. Profiling relied on immunoSEQ multiplex PCR, and the TCRdb table lists in-frame clones only, not all of them. The sample has 10,000 to 15,000 clones; about 72% are singletons. Trimming shortened V by 1 base and J by 4 bases, and 6 bases separated the two germline ends. This CDR3 has 12 amino acids. Germline CDR1 SGHKS, CDR2 YYEKEE (reference sequence). This specimen belongs to a study of persistence of HIV-infected CD4 T cells.

The source is an adult man with HIV who was CMV-seropositive. The sample here was CD4+ T cells sorted from PBMCs after roughly 18-hour stimulation, taken from a patient who received antiretroviral therapy. The rearrangement links TRBV5-5 to TRBJ2-7, with a tentative D call TRBD1 (5 bases). DNA of the CDR3: TGTGCCAGCAGCTTGTCAGGGTACGAGCAGTACTTC. Its protein is CASSLSGYEQYF.